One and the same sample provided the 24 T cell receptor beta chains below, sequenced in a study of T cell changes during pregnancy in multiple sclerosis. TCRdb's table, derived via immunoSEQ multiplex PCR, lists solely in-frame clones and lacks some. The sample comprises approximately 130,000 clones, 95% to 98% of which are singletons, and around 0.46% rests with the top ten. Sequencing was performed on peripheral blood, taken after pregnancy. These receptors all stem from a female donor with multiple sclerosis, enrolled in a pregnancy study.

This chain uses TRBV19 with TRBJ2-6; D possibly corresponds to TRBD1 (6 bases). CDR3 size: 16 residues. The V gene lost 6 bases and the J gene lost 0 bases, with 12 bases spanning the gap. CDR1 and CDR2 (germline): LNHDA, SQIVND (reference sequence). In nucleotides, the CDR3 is TGTGCCAGTAGGAATGACAGGATCTCTGGGGCCAACGTCCTGACTTTC. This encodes CASRNDRISGANVLTF.

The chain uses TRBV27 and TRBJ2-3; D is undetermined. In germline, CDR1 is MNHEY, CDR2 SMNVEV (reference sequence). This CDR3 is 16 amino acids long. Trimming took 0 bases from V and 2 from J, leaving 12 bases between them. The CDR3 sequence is CASSLSSWALTDTQYF. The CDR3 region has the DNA TGTGCCAGCAGTTTATCGTCTTGGGCCCTCACAGATACGCAGTATTTT.

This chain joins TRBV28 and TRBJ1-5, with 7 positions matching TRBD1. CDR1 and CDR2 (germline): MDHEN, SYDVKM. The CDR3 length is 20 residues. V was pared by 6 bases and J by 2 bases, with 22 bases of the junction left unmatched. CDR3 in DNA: TGTGCCAGCAGGGGCGGTCGGGGACAGACGGGGCCTTGGGGCAATCAGCCCCAGCATTTT. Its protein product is CASRGGRGQTGPWGNQPQHF.

DNA for the CDR3: TGTGCCTGGAGTATGGACAGCCGAGGCACTGAAGCTTTCTTT. This sequence encodes CAWSMDSRGTEAFF. The chain has TRBV30 and TRBJ1-1; tentatively, D is TRBD1 (6 bases). Trimming removed 2 bases from V and 4 bases from J, with 14 bases in between. The V gene's germline CDR1 is GTSNPN and CDR2 SVGIG (reference sequence). The CDR3 contains 14 residues.

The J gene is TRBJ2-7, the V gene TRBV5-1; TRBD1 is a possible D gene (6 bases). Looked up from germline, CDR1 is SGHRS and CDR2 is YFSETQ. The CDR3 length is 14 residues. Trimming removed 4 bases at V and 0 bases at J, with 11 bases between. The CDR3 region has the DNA TGCGCCAGCAGCCCTGACAGGAGCTCCTACGAGCAGTACTTC. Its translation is CASSPDRSSYEQYF.

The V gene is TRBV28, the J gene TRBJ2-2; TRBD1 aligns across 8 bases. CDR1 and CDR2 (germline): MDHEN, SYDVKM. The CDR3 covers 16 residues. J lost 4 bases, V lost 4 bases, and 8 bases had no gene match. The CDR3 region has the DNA TGTGCCAGCAGTTCCCTGGACAGGGCGGGCACCGGGGAGCTGTTTTTT. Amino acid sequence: CASSSLDRAGTGELFF.

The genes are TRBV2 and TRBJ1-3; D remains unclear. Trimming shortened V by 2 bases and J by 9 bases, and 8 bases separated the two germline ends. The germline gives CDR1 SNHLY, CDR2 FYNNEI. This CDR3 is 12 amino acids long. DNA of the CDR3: TGTGCCAGCAGTGAAACGGTGGTCACCATATATTTT. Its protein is CASSETVVTIYF.

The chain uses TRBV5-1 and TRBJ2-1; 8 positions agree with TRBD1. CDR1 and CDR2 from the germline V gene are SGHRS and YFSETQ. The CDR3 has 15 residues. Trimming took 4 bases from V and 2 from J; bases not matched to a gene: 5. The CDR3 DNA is TGCGCCAGCAGCCTTAACAGGGGGGCCTACAATGAGCAGTTCTTC. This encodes CASSLNRGAYNEQFF.

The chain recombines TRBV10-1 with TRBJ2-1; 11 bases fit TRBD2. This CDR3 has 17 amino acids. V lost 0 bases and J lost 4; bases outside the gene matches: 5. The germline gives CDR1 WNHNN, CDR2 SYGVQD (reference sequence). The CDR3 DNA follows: TGCGCCAGCAGTGAGTCGGGGACTAGCGGACTTTACAATGAGCAGTTCTTC. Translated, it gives CASSESGTSGLYNEQFF.

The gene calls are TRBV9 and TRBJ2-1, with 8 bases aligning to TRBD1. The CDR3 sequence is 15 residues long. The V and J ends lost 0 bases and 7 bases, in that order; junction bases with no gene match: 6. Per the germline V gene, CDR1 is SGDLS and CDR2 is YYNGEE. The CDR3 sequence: CASSVVTGGSNEQFF. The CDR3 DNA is TGTGCCAGCAGCGTAGTTACAGGGGGATCTAATGAGCAGTTCTTC.

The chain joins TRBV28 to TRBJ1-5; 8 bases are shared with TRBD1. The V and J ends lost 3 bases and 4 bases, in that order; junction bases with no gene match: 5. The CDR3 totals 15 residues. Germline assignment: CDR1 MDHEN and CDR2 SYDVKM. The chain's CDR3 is CASSFRDRLNQPQHF. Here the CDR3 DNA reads TGTGCCAGCAGTTTCCGGGACAGGTTGAATCAGCCCCAGCATTTT.

This CDR3 is CAISGTEGRTEAFF. For the CDR3, the DNA is TGTGCCATCAGTGGTACGGAAGGGAGGACTGAAGCTTTCTTT. The chain combines TRBV10-3 with TRBJ1-1; D unclear. V shed 4 bases and J shed 5 bases, with 14 bases lying between them. Germline-derived CDR1 and CDR2 are ENHRY and SYGVKD. There are 14 residues in the CDR3.

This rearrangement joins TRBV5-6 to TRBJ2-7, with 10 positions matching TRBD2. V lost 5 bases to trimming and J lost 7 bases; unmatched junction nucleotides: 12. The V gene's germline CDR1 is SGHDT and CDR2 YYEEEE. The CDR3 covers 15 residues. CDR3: CASSTLAGVIGEQYF. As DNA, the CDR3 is TGTGCCAGCAGTACCCTAGCGGGAGTAATTGGGGAGCAGTACTTC.

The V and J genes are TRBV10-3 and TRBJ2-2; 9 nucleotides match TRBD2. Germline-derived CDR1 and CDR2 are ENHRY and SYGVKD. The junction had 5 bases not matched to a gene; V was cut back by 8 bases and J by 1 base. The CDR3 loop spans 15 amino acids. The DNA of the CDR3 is TGTGCCATCGGGCGGGGGGGGAGGAACACCGGGGAGCTGTTTTTT. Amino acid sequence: CAIGRGGRNTGELFF.

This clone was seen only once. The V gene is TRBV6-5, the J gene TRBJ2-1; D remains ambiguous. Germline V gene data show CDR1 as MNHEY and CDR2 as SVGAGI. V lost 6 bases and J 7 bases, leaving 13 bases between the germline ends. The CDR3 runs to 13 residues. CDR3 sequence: CASSPPTSNEQFF. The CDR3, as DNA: TGTGCCAGCAGCCCGCCAACCAGTAATGAGCAGTTCTTC.

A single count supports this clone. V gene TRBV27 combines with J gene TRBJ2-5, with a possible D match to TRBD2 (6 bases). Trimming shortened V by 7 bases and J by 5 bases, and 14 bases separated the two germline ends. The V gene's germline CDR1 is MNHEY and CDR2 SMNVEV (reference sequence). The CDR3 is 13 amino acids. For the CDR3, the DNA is TGTGCCAGCAAGCTAGCTGGGAGGGAGACCCAGTACTTC. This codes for CASKLAGRETQYF.

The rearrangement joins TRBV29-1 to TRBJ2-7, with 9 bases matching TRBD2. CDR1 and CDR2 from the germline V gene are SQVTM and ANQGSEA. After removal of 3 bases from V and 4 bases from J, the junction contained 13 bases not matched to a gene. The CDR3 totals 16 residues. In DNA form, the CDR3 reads TGCAGCGTTGAGAGTGGGGTAGCGGGAGCGGGTTACGAGCAGTACTTC. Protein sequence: CSVESGVAGAGYEQYF.

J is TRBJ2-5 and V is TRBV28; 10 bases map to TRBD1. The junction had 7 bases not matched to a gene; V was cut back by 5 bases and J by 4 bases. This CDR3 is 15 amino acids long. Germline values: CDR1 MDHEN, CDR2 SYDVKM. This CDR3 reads CASSPPGQGRETQYF. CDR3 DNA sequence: TGTGCCAGCAGTCCACCGGGACAGGGGCGAGAGACCCAGTACTTC.

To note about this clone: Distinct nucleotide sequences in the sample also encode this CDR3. In DNA form, the CDR3 reads TGTGCCACCAGCAGAGATCTTCAGCCCCAGCATTTT. It specifies CATSRDLQPQHF. The chain is built from TRBV15 and TRBJ1-5; no clear D gene. Looked up from germline, CDR1 is LNHNV and CDR2 is YYDKDF (reference sequence). V lost 0 bases and J 6 bases, leaving 3 bases between the germline ends. The CDR3 contains 12 residues.

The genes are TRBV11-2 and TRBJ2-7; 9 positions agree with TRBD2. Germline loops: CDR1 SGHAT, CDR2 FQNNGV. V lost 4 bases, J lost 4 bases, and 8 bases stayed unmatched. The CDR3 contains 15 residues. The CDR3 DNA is TGTGCCAGCAGCTACGCGGGAGGGCCTGGGTACGAGCAGTACTTC. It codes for CASSYAGGPGYEQYF.

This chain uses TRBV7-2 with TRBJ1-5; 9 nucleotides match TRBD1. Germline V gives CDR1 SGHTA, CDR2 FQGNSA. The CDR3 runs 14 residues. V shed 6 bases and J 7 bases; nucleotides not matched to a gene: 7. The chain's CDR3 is CASSLQGAGQPQHF. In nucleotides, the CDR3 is TGTGCCAGCAGTTTACAGGGGGCGGGGCAGCCCCAGCATTTT. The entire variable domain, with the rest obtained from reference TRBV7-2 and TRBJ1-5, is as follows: GAGVSQSPSNKVTEKGKDVELRCDPISGHTALYWYRQSLGQGLEFLIYFQGNSAPDKSGLPSDRFSAERTGGSVSTLTIQRTQQEDSAVYLCASSLQGAGQPQHFGDGTRLSIL.

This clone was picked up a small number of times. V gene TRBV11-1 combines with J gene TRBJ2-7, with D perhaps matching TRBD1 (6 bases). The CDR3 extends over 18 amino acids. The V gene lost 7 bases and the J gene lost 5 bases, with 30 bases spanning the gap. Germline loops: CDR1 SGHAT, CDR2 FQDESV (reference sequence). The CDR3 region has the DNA TGTGCCAGCACCCCCGAACTTAGCCTCAGGGGACGCCTTAACGAGCAGTACTTC. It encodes CASTPELSLRGRLNEQYF.

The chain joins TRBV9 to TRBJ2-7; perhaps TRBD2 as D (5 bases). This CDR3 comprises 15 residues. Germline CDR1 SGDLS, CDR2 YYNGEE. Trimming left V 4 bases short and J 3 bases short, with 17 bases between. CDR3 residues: CASSPRVGGFYEQYF. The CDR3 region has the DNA TGTGCCAGCAGCCCGAGGGTGGGCGGCTTCTACGAGCAGTACTTC.

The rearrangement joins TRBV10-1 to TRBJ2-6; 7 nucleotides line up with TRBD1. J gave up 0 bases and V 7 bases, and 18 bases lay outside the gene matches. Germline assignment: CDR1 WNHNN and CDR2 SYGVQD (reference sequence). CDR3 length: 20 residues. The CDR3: CASKGQRTADNSSGANVLTF. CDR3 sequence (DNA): TGCGCCAGCAAGGGACAGCGAACAGCAGATAACAGCTCTGGGGCCAACGTCCTGACTTTC.